Shown below are 14 T cell receptor beta chains from a single sample sequenced in a study of CD8+CD57+ T cells in acquired aplastic anemia. Patients selected for sequencing had displayed CD8+CD57+ cell expansion by flow cytometry. Profiles of TCR beta VDJ and CDR3 were generated from a genomic DNA template. Using its own MiXCR run on the reads, TCRdb lists one record per CDR3 protein. The sample contains around 430,000 distinct CDR3 sequences, about a third of which appear only once. Sequences were obtained from sorted CD4+, CD8+, or CD8+CD57+ T cells (not recorded which) from PBMCs. These receptor sequences come from a human donor with aplastic anemia.

The sample holds a few counts of this clonotype. The chain combines TRBV2 with TRBJ2-7, with TRBD2 as a possible D gene (5 bases). The germline V gene encodes CDR1 SNHLY and CDR2 FYNNEI. The CDR3 is made up of 15 amino acids. Between the trimmed V and J ends, which lost 5 bases and 3 bases, there was a span of 17 bases. The CDR3 bases are TGTGCCAGCAGTTGGCTAGGACTGGCGAGCTACGAGCAGTACTTC. It translates to CASSWLGLASYEQYF.

This clonotype has just one count. The rearrangement links TRBV25-1 to TRBJ1-1; 7 bases map to TRBD1. The trim removed 2 bases at V and 4 bases at J, leaving 7 bases unmatched. The CDR3 covers 15 residues. Germline CDR1 is MGHDK and CDR2 is SYGVNS. CDR3 coding DNA: TGTGCCAGCAGTGAACGTGTAGGGGGCGTCACTGAAGCTTTCTTT. Its translation: CASSERVGGVTEAFF.

The rearrangement joins TRBV6-5 to TRBJ2-5, with D tentatively TRBD1 or TRBD2 (5 bases each). V dropped 6 bases and J dropped 9 bases, with 14 bases sitting between them. This CDR3 is 12 amino acids long. The V gene's germline CDR1 is MNHEY and CDR2 SVGAGI. CDR3 in DNA: TGTGCCAGCAGACGGGGCCCCGCGGCCCAGTACTTC. Encoded protein: CASRRGPAAQYF.

This clonotype appeared a few times. V is TRBV7-9 and J is TRBJ2-5; 9 bases fit TRBD1. This CDR3 has 14 amino acids. Germline-derived CDR1 and CDR2 are SEHNR and FQNEAQ (reference sequence). Unmatched junction bases numbered 3, after V lost 2 bases and J lost 5 bases. As DNA, the CDR3 is TGTGCCAGCAGCTTAAACAGGGGGCTGGAGACCCAGTACTTC. It is translated as CASSLNRGLETQYF.

This clonotype was counted many times. CDR3 sequence: CATRVTYEQYF. The CDR3 DNA is TGTGCCACCCGGGTTACCTACGAGCAGTACTTC. This sequence joins TRBV6-5 and TRBJ2-7; D gene uncertain. Trimming removed 10 bases from V and 2 bases from J, with 9 bases in between. Per the germline V gene, CDR1 is MNHEY and CDR2 is SVGAGI. This CDR3 has 11 amino acids.

This rearrangement joins TRBV12-3 or TRBV12-4 to TRBJ2-2, with unresolved D. CDR3 length equals 14 residues. V lost 11 bases and J 3 bases, leaving 16 bases between the germline ends. CDR3 DNA sequence: TGTGCCGCTGCCGGCCGGTACGACACCGGGGAGCTGTTTTTT. It translates to CAAAGRYDTGELFF.

The sample holds many counts of this clonotype. The chain couples TRBV5-1 to TRBJ2-7; maybe TRBD2 (5 bases). Germline V gene data show CDR1 as SGHRS and CDR2 as YFSETQ. Between the trimmed V and J ends, which lost 5 bases and 5 bases, there was a span of 14 bases. The CDR3 is 13 amino acids. CDR3 sequence reads: CASSLGDADEQYF. The CDR3 nucleotides are TGCGCCAGCAGTCTCGGGGATGCCGACGAGCAGTACTTC. Supplemented by reference TRBV5-1 and TRBJ2-7, the full variable domain reads KAGVTQTPRYLIKTRGQQVTLSCSPISGHRSVSWYQQTPGQGLQFLFEYFSETQRNKGNFPGRFSGRQFSNSRSEMNVSTLELGDSALYLCASSLGDADEQYFGPGTRLTVT.

V and J are TRBV11-2 and TRBJ2-1; TRBD2 agrees at 7 bases. With V trimmed by 4 bases and J by 6 bases, 3 bases remained unmatched. The length of the CDR3 is 13 residues. The V gene's germline CDR1 is SGHAT and CDR2 FQNNGV. CDR3 residues: CASSYTSANEQFF. The DNA for the CDR3 is TGTGCCAGCAGCTATACTAGCGCCAATGAGCAGTTCTTC.

Remarks on this clonotype: This may be a read error, as it is one base from a much larger clone. This chain links TRBV19 with TRBJ1-5; possible D gene TRBD1, 6 bases. V was pared by 11 bases and J by 4 bases, with 21 bases between. The CDR3 is 15 residues long. Germline values: CDR1 LNHDA, CDR2 SQIVND (reference sequence). CDR3 region: CAGLNQGFGNQPQHF. The CDR3 DNA reads as TGTGCCGGTCTCAACCAGGGGTTTGGTAATCAGCCCCAGCATTTT. Full variable domain (remainder filled in from reference TRBV19 and TRBJ1-5): DGGITQSPKYLFRKEGQNVTLSCEQNLNHDAMYWYRQDPGQGLRLIYYSQIVNDFQKGDIAEGYSVSREKKESFPLTVTSAQKNPTAFYLCAGLNQGFGNQPQHFGDGTRLSIL.

The chain recombines TRBV20-1 with TRBJ2-7, with D hard to call. The germline gives CDR1 DFQATT, CDR2 SNEGSKA (reference sequence). The V and J ends lost 0 bases and 2 bases respectively, with 14 bases between them. The CDR3 extends over 15 amino acids. Here the CDR3 DNA reads TGCAGTGCTAGAGACCTAGGTCCAGCGACCTACGAGCAGTACTTC. This sequence encodes CSARDLGPATYEQYF.

V usage is TRBV5-6 and J usage is TRBJ1-2, with D unclear. The CDR3 contains 14 residues. Germline CDR1 SGHDT, CDR2 YYEEEE. Trimming stripped 2 bases from V and 0 bases from J, with 8 bases between. The CDR3 is CASSFKAANYGYTF. CDR3 DNA sequence: TGTGCCAGCAGCTTTAAGGCTGCTAACTATGGCTACACCTTC.

Many counts were recorded for this clonotype. CDR3 nucleotides: TGCGCCAGCAGCCAAAGGGGGGTACAGGGCTACACCTTC. It codes for CASSQRGVQGYTF. The chain combines TRBV4-3 with TRBJ1-2; D may be TRBD1 (6 bases). Deletions cut 2 bases from V and 8 bases from J, with 12 bases between. This CDR3 is built from 13 residues. Germline assignment: CDR1 LGHNA and CDR2 YSLEER.

This clonotype was seen at least ten times. The V gene is TRBV6-4, the J gene TRBJ1-2; 8 nucleotides match TRBD1. The germline V gene has CDR1 MRHNA and CDR2 SNTAGT. This CDR3 region has 15 residues. V gave up 5 bases and J gave up 2 bases; unmatched junction bases: 7. CDR3 region: CASSSGQGANYGYTF. The CDR3 region has the DNA TGTGCCAGCAGTTCTGGACAGGGCGCGAACTATGGCTACACCTTC.

This chain uses TRBV27 with TRBJ2-7; 7 bases line up with TRBD1. Germline values: CDR1 MNHEY, CDR2 SMNVEV (reference sequence). The CDR3 has 15 residues. Losses at the gene ends were 6 bases for V and 2 bases for J; bases not matched to a gene: 10. CDR3 sequence: CASRDDRAFPYEQYF. The CDR3 nucleotides read TGTGCCAGCAGGGATGACAGGGCCTTCCCCTACGAGCAGTACTTC.